This TCR beta chain comes out of a study of T cells expressing NK-cell markers. Using the 5' RACE reads, TCRdb records one entry per CDR3 protein without DNA. This specimen shows under 200,000 distinct CDR3 sequences; the ten leading clones hold 18%. The CDR3 loop spans 14 amino acids. Germline CDR1 reads SGHRS; CDR2 reads YFSETQ. The chain employs TRBV5-1 and TRBJ2-5; TCRdb outputs TRBD2, but without DNA this stays unchecked. This TCR came from a woman aged 18 to 75 in good health. The sample was blood T cells: a sorted CD56 or NKG2C T cell subset, CD4+ or CD8+ T cells, or bulk PBMC T cells (not recorded which). Here the CDR3 reads CASSLGRRGETQYF.